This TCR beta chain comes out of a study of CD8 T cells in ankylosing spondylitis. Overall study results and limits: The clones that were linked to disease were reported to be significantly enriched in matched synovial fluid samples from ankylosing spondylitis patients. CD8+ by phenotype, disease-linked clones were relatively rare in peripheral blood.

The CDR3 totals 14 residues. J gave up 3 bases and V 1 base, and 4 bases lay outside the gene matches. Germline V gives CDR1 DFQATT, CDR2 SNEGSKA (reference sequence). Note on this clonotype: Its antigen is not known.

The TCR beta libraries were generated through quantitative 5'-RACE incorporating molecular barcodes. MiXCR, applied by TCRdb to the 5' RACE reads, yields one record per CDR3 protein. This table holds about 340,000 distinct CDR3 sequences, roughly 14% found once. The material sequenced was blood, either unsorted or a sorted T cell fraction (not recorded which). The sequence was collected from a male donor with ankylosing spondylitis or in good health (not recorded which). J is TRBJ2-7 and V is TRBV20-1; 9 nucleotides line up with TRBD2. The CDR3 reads CSARGLAELYEQYF. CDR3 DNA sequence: TGCAGTGCTAGAGGACTAGCGGAACTCTACGAGCAGTACTTC.